A selection of T cell receptor beta chains follows, all from one sample in a study of early T cells in non-severe SARS-CoV-2 infection. TCRdb itself ran the 5' RACE reads through MiXCR, one entry per CDR3 protein. The sample lists over 100,000 distinct CDR3 sequences, under 15% occurring once. The sequenced sample was whole blood. The origin of the receptors is an adult who was a healthcare worker with PCR-confirmed SARS-CoV-2 infection or an uninfected control (not recorded which). The CDR3 runs from the conserved cysteine through the conserved F or W. D genes are given only for firm matches. Not all rows give a size; the values are once, few, many and, for expanded clones, a class.

d_gene	abundance	v_gene	j_gene	CDR3nt	CDR3aa
NA	many	TRBV6-5	TRBJ2-2	TGTGCCAGCAGTTATCTAAAGTTCCACGGGGAGCTGTTTTTT	CASSYLKFHGELFF
NA	many	TRBV7-9	TRBJ2-7	TGTGCCAGCAGCCGAGGGCATGAGCAGTACTTC	CASSRGHEQYF
TRBD2	few	TRBV11-2	TRBJ2-3	TGTGCCAGCAGCGCCCGGACTAGCGGGGCAGATACGCAGTATTTT	CASSARTSGADTQYF
NA	medium-sized	TRBV4-1	TRBJ2-7	TGCGCCAGCAGCCAAGCGCTAGATGGGTACGAGCAGTACTTC	CASSQALDGYEQYF
NA	NA	TRBV4-2	TRBJ2-5	TGTGCCAGCAGCCAAGAGCGAGGAGGTTTCCAAGAGACCCAGTACTTC	CASSQERGGFQETQYF
NA	NA	TRBV5-4	TRBJ2-5	TGTGCCAGCAGCTTGGCGGGCAGAAGAATTTTGCAAAAAGAGACCCAGTACTTC	CASSLAGRRILQKETQYF
NA	many	TRBV12-3/TRBV12-4	TRBJ2-3	TGTGCCAGCAGCCTCGCTGAGGGGGTAGATACGCAGTATTTT	CASSLAEGVDTQYF
NA	NA	TRBV21-1	TRBJ2-7	TGTGCCAGCAGCAAGTGCCCTCTCAAGTTCAAGTTTCTATCCTACGAGCAGTACTTC	CASSKCPLKFKFLSYEQYF
TRBD1	many	TRBV18	TRBJ1-2	TGTGCCAGCTCACCTTACGGGACAGGCGCTATCTATGGCTACACCTTC	CASSPYGTGAIYGYTF
NA	once	TRBV10-2	TRBJ2-5	TGCGCCAGCAAGATCCCAGGGCAAGAGACCCAGTACTTC	CASKIPGQETQYF
TRBD2	NA	TRBV6-6	TRBJ2-5	TGTGCCAGCACCCGGAATAGCGGGAGCATGGGGACCCAGTACTTC	CASTRNSGSMGTQYF
NA	NA	TRBV3-1	TRBJ2-7	TGTGCCAGCAGCCCCCAATTAGGGGGGAGTAGGGAGCAGTACTTC	CASSPQLGGSREQYF
TRBD1	NA	TRBV6-2/TRBV6-3	TRBJ2-7	TGTGCCAGCAGTTACGGGGACAGTTACGAGCAGTACTTC	CASSYGDSYEQYF
TRBD1	few	TRBV10-3	TRBJ1-2	TGTGCCATCAGGACGGGACAGTCAGCTAACTATGGCTACACCTTC	CAIRTGQSANYGYTF
NA	NA	TRBV4-2	TRBJ2-7	TGTGCCAGCAGCCAAGAGTCGGTAAACTTCTCCTACGAGCAGTACTTC	CASSQESVNFSYEQYF
NA	few	TRBV18	TRBJ1-1	TGTGCCAGCTCAGGGACAACAGGGTTGTTGGAAGCTTTCTTT	CASSGTTGLLEAFF
NA	few	TRBV4-1	TRBJ1-4	TGCGCCAGCAGCCAAGCGGGCCGGGGATCGGCGGCGACTAATGAAAAACTGTTTTTT	CASSQAGRGSAATNEKLFF
TRBD2	NA	TRBV20-1	TRBJ2-1	TGCAGTGCTAGGTTTTTAGGTTTTTTGGGAGGGTCTTACAATGAGCAGTTCTTC	CSARFLGFLGGSYNEQFF
NA	NA	TRBV7-2	TRBJ2-1	TGTGCCAGCAGCCGAACCACTAGTTACAATGAGCAGTTCTTC	CASSRTTSYNEQFF
NA	many	TRBV7-2	TRBJ1-6	TGTGCCAGCAGCTTCGGGGGCGGAGATTCACCCCTCCACTTT	CASSFGGGDSPLHF
TRBD1	NA	TRBV18	TRBJ2-7	TGTGCCAGCTCAGAGGACAGGGCCTACGGGCAGTACTTC	CASSEDRAYGQYF
TRBD2	NA	TRBV7-9	TRBJ2-7	TGTGCCAGCAGCATTGTAGCGGGAGTATCCTCCGAGCAGTACTTC	CASSIVAGVSSEQYF
NA	NA	TRBV9	TRBJ2-3	TGTGCCAGCAGCGTAGGGGGAGGGGGTAGAGATACGCAGTATTTT	CASSVGGGGRDTQYF
TRBD2	few	TRBV27	TRBJ2-3	TGTGCCAGCAGTTTATCACCTAGCGGGAGGGCAGATACGCAGTATTTT	CASSLSPSGRADTQYF